One sample yielded the 20 T cell receptor beta chains listed below, sequenced in a study of follicular helper T cells after annual influenza vaccination. As for time point: 2014-2015 season, pre-vaccination. The assay was immunoSEQ multiplex PCR, and TCRdb's table has in-frame clones only and misses some. In the table there are over 11,000 clones, roughly 81% of which are singletons. The specimen was CXCR5- memory CD4+ T cells sorted from blood, collected on the day of influenza vaccination. The receptors originated from an adult who received the influenza vaccine.

This chain uses TRBV18 with TRBJ1-4, with D maybe TRBD1 (5 bases). This CDR3 is 14 amino acids long. Germline V gives CDR1 KGHSH, CDR2 LQKENI. Trimming stripped 3 bases from V and 7 bases from J, with 12 bases between. In DNA, the CDR3 is TGTGCCAGCTCACCTTTCGACAGAGCTGAAAAACTGTTTTTT. Translating gives CASSPFDRAEKLFF.

CDR3: CATSRAPREPQHF. CDR3 nucleotides: TGTGCCACCAGCAGAGCGCCAAGGGAGCCCCAGCATTTT. J is TRBJ1-5 and V is TRBV15; D is uncertain. The CDR3 contains 13 residues. V lost 1 base and J 8 bases, leaving 9 bases between the germline ends. Germline V gene sequence: CDR1 LNHNV, CDR2 YYDKDF (reference sequence).

V is TRBV7-2 and J is TRBJ2-5; D may correspond to TRBD1 or TRBD2 (5 bases each). Germline CDR1 and CDR2: SGHTA and FQGNSA. The CDR3 contains 15 residues. Trimming took off 2 bases at V and 1 base at J, with 11 bases between the two ends. In DNA, the CDR3 is TGTGCCAGCAGCTTATCGCCCGGGGCCCAAGAGACCCAGTACTTC. Translating it yields CASSLSPGAQETQYF.

The V gene is TRBV7-2, the J gene TRBJ2-1; D not resolved. V lost 2 bases, J lost 7 bases, and 18 bases lay in between. The CDR3 has 16 residues. The germline V gene encodes CDR1 SGHTA and CDR2 FQGNSA. The CDR3 DNA reads as TGTGCCAGCAGCTTATACTATACTCAAATTGGGAATGAGCAGTTCTTC. Amino acids: CASSLYYTQIGNEQFF.

This clone appeared once. The V call is TRBV28, the J call TRBJ2-7, with D uncertain. V was cut by 6 bases and J by 3 bases, with 12 bases left in between. The CDR3 extends over 13 amino acids. Germline V gene lookup returns CDR1 MDHEN and CDR2 SYDVKM. The CDR3 sequence: CASRGLFVYEQYF. CDR3 in DNA: TGTGCCAGCAGGGGGTTATTTGTCTACGAGCAGTACTTC.

The chain combines TRBV25-1 with TRBJ2-2, with D perhaps matching TRBD1 (7 bases). Trimming removed 8 bases at V and 5 bases at J, with 15 bases between. Germline assignment: CDR1 MGHDK and CDR2 SYGVNS. The CDR3 is 14 amino acids. This CDR3 reads CASSEGAWTGELFF. CDR3 DNA sequence: TGTGCCAGCTCGGAGGGGGCATGGACCGGGGAGCTGTTTTTT.

The CDR3 DNA follows: TGCGCCAGCAGCCAAGTTAGGGGGAATGAGCAGTTCTTC. It specifies CASSQVRGNEQFF. The chain carries TRBV4-3 and TRBJ2-1, with D perhaps matching TRBD1 (6 bases). Germline CDR1 LGHNA, CDR2 YSLEER. The V and J ends lost 1 base and 7 bases respectively, with 8 bases between them. This CDR3 region has 13 residues.

The chain links TRBV10-3 to TRBJ1-1, with TRBD1 identical over 7 bases. Germline assignment: CDR1 ENHRY and CDR2 SYGVKD. This CDR3 has 14 amino acids. V trimming: 7 bases; J trimming: 1 base; junction bases outside the gene matches: 6. The CDR3 is CAINPQGRNTEAFF. DNA for the CDR3: TGTGCCATCAACCCACAGGGGCGGAACACTGAAGCTTTCTTT.

The V gene is TRBV5-1, the J gene TRBJ1-6; possibly TRBD1 for D (6 bases). Between the trimmed V and J ends, which lost 0 bases and 8 bases, there was a span of 12 bases. The CDR3 covers 15 residues. Germline V lookup: CDR1 SGHRS, CDR2 YFSETQ. CDR3 protein: CASSLEGGNDSPLHF. CDR3 sequence (DNA): TGCGCCAGCAGCTTGGAGGGGGGGAACGATTCACCCCTCCACTTT.

The chain recombines TRBV5-5 with TRBJ2-7; D is unresolved. This CDR3 region has 15 residues. CDR1 and CDR2 from the germline V gene are SGHKS and YYEKEE (reference sequence). V was pared by 4 bases and J by 4 bases, with 18 bases between. CDR3 region: CASSRGSRLLYEQYF. CDR3 DNA sequence: TGTGCCAGCAGCCGAGGCTCCCGGCTTTTATACGAGCAGTACTTC.

Of note for this clone: At one end, the junction sequence differs from germline, possibly due to a read error. The sample carries other DNA sequences with the same CDR3. The chain employs TRBV5-6 and TRBJ1-5; D is unresolved. The CDR3 runs to 14 residues. CDR1 and CDR2 from the germline V gene are SGHDT and YYEEEE. CDR3 loop: CASSSDRSNQPQHF. CDR3 nucleotides: TGTGCCAGCAGCTCAGACCGGAGCAATCAGCCTCAGCATTTT.

The chain has TRBV28 and TRBJ1-1; D unresolved. V lost 0 bases and J 3 bases, leaving 14 bases between the germline ends. Germline values: CDR1 MDHEN, CDR2 SYDVKM. The CDR3 has 16 residues. The CDR3 loop is CASSLWYRGRDTEAFF. The CDR3 nucleotides read TGTGCCAGCAGTTTATGGTACCGGGGTCGGGACACTGAAGCTTTCTTT.

J is TRBJ1-1 and V is TRBV27, with D unclear. The ends were cut back, 8 bases at V and 8 bases at J, with 15 bases in the middle. CDR1 MNHEY and CDR2 SMNVEV come from the germline V gene (reference sequence). The CDR3 totals 12 residues. CDR3 in amino acids: CASFLGKGEAFF. DNA for the CDR3: TGTGCCAGCTTTCTAGGGAAAGGAGAAGCTTTCTTT.

This chain connects TRBV28 to TRBJ1-1; a weak D match, TRBD1 (5 bases). The CDR3 is 15 residues long. V was trimmed by 5 bases and J by 1 base, leaving 14 bases between them. The V gene's germline CDR1 is MDHEN and CDR2 SYDVKM. CDR3 nucleotide sequence: TGTGCCAGCAGTGATCCGGGACGGGCGAACACTGAAGCTTTCTTT. Translated, it gives CASSDPGRANTEAFF.

The sample holds one count of this clone. The V and J genes are TRBV6-1 and TRBJ1-1, with D hard to call. The V end lost 6 bases, the J end lost 5 bases, and 13 bases lay between the germline ends. Per germline, CDR1 MNHNS and CDR2 SASEGT. The CDR3 sequence is 13 residues long. Written as DNA, the CDR3 is TGTGCCAGCAGGGGGTTGGGGAGGACTGAAGCTTTCTTT. This encodes CASRGLGRTEAFF.

J is TRBJ2-3 and V is TRBV28; 15 bases agree with TRBD2. Trimming removed 9 bases from V and 3 bases from J; junction bases left unmatched: 4. CDR1 and CDR2 from the germline V gene are MDHEN and SYDVKM. This CDR3 is built from 15 residues. CDR3 sequence reads: CARPGLAGGTDTQYF. CDR3 sequence (DNA): TGTGCCAGACCCGGACTAGCGGGGGGGACAGATACGCAGTATTTT.

This sequence joins TRBV28 and TRBJ1-3; the D gene is possibly TRBD1 (6 bases). The length of the CDR3 is 14 residues. Trimming stripped 3 bases from V and 7 bases from J, with 13 bases between. CDR1 is MDHEN and CDR2 is SYDVKM in the germline V gene. Written as DNA, the CDR3 is TGTGCCAGCAGTTTCGTGGGGGCTAGGAACACCATATATTTT. Its translation is CASSFVGARNTIYF. Combining the CDR3 with reference TRBV28 and TRBJ1-3 gives the whole variable domain DVKVTQSSRYLVKRTGEKVFLECVQDMDHENMFWYRQDPGLGLRLIYFSYDVKMKEKGDIPEGYSVSREKKERFSLILESASTNQTSMYLCASSFVGARNTIYFGEGSWLTVV.

The genes are TRBV6-1 and TRBJ1-4, with unresolved D. The V end lost 6 bases, the J end lost 8 bases, and 13 bases lay between the germline ends. CDR3 size: 13 residues. Germline CDR1 MNHNS, CDR2 SASEGT. The CDR3 sequence is CASRAVPREKLFF. CDR3 DNA sequence: TGTGCCAGCAGGGCGGTCCCCAGGGAAAAACTGTTTTTT.

There are a few counts of this clone. The chain links TRBV5-1 to TRBJ1-2; 11 bases fit TRBD1. The V gene end was trimmed by 3 bases and the J gene end by 8 bases; junction bases not matched to a gene: 3. Germline values: CDR1 SGHRS, CDR2 YFSETQ. The CDR3 consists of 13 residues. In DNA, the CDR3 is TGCGCCAGCAGCTCGGGACAGGGGGACGGCTACACCTTC. As protein: CASSSGQGDGYTF.

This clone has a single count. This chain joins TRBV28 and TRBJ1-5, with D perhaps matching TRBD1 (6 bases). The CDR3 has 15 residues. V lost 6 bases, J lost 7 bases, and 19 bases lay in between. In germline, CDR1 is MDHEN, CDR2 SYDVKM. The CDR3 DNA reads as TGTGCCAGCAGCCCGACTCACAGGGTTGGACAGCCCCAGCATTTT. Protein: CASSPTHRVGQPQHF.